This record concerns one TCR beta chain sequence. The data were taken from a study of siplizumab effects on memory and regulatory T cells. CDR1 and CDR2 from the germline V gene are LNHNV and YYDKDF (reference sequence). The CDR3 is made up of 11 amino acids. V lost 0 bases and J lost 11, with 7 bases in between. Here immunoSEQ multiplex PCR was the method, and the copy in TCRdb shows in-frame clones only, minus some. The sample lists around 110,000 clones; roughly 94% were seen once. Specimen: non-Treg CD4+ T cells sorted from blood. This chain joins TRBV15 and TRBJ1-2; D remains unclear. This receptor was obtained from a human donor in good health. In nucleotides, the CDR3 is TGTGCCACCAGCAGAGATGATCAGTACACCTTC. It translates to CATSRDDQYTF.